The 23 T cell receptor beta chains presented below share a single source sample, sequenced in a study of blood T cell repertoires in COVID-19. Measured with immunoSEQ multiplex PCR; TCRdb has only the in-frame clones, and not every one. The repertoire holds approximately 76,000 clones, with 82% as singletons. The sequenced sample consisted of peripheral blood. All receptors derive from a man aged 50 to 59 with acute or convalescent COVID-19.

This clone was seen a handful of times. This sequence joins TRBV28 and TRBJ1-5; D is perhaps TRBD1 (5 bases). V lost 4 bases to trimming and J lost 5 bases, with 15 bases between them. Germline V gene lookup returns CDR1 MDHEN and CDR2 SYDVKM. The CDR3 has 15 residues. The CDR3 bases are TGTGCCAGCAGTTCGGCAGGGTCCCCTCATCAGCCCCAGCATTTT. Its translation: CASSSAGSPHQPQHF.

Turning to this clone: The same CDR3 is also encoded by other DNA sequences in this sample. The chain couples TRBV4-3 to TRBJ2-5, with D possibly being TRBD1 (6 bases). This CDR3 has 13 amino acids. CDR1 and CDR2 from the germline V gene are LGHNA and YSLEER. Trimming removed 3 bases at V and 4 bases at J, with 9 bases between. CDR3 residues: CASSQGAGETQYF. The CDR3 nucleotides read TGCGCCAGCAGCCAGGGGGCTGGAGAGACCCAGTACTTC.

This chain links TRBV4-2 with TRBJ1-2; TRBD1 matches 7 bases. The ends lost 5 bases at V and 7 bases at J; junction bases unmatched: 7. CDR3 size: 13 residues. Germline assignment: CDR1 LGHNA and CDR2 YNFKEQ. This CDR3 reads CASSWQGVGGYTF. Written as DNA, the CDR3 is TGTGCCAGCAGCTGGCAGGGGGTTGGTGGCTACACCTTC.

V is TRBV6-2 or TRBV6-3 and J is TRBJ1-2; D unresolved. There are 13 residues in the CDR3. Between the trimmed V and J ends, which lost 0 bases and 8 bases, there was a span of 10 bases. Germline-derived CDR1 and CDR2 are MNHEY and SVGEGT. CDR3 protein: CASSYSTKRGYTF. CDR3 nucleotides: TGTGCCAGCAGTTACTCGACAAAGCGGGGCTACACCTTC.

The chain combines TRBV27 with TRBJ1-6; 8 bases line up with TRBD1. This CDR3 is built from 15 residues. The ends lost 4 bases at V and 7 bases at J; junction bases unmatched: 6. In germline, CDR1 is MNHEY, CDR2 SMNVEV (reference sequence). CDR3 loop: CASSYRGLKNSPLHF. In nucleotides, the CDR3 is TGTGCCAGCAGTTACAGGGGGTTGAAAAATTCACCCCTCCACTTT.

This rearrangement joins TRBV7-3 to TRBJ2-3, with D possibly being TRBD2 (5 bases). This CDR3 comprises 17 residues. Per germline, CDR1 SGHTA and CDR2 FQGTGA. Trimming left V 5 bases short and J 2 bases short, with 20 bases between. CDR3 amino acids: CASSKPTGGGLTDTQYF. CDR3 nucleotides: TGTGCCAGCAGCAAACCAACCGGCGGCGGACTCACAGATACGCAGTATTTT.

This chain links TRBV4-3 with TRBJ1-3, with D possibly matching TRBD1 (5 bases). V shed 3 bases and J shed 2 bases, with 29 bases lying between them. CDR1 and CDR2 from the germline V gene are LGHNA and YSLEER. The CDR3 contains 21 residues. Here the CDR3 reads CASSQDPVDTTLSFTGNTIYF. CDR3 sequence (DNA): TGCGCCAGCAGCCAGGACCCGGTGGACACAACACTAAGCTTCACTGGAAACACCATATATTTT.

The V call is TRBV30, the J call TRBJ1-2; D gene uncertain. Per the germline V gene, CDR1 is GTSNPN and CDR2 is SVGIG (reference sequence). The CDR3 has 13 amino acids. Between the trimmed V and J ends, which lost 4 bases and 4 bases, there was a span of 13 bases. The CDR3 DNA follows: TGTGCCTGGACACCAGATGCATTCTATGGCTACACCTTC. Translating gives CAWTPDAFYGYTF.

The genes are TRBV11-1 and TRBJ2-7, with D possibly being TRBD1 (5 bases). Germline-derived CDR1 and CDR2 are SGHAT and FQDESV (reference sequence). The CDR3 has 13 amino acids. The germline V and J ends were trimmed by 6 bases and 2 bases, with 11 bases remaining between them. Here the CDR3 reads CASSGQPTYEQYF. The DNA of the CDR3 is TGTGCCAGCAGTGGACAACCAACCTACGAGCAGTACTTC. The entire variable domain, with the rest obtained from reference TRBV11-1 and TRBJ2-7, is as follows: EAEVAQSPRYKITEKSQAVAFWCDPISGHATLYWYRQILGQGPELLVQFQDESVVDDSQLPKDRFSAERLKGVDSTLKIQPAELGDSAMYLCASSGQPTYEQYFGPGTRLTVT.

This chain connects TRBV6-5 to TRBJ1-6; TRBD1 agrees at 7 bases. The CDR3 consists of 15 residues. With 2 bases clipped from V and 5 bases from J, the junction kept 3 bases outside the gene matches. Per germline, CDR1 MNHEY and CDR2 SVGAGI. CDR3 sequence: CASSYGGQHNSPLHF. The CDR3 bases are TGTGCCAGCAGTTACGGGGGACAGCATAATTCACCCCTCCACTTT.

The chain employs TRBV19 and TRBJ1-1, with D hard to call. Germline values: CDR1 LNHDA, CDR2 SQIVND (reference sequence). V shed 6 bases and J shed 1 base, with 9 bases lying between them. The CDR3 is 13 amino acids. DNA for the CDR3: TGTGCCAGTAGCGATACCGGGAACACTGAAGCTTTCTTT. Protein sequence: CASSDTGNTEAFF.

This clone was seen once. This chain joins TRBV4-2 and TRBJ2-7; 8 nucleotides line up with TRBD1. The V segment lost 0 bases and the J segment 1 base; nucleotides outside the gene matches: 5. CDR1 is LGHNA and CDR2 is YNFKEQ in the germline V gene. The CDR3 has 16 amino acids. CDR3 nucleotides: TGTGCCAGCAGCCAAGAGCCGGGACAGGAGTCCTACGAGCAGTACTTC. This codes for CASSQEPGQESYEQYF.

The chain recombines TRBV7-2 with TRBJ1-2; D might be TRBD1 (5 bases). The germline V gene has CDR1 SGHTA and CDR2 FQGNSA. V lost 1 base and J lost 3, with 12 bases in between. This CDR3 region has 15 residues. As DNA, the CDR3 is TGTGCCAGCAGCTTAGGAGGGGAGGGGTACTATGGCTACACCTTC. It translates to CASSLGGEGYYGYTF.

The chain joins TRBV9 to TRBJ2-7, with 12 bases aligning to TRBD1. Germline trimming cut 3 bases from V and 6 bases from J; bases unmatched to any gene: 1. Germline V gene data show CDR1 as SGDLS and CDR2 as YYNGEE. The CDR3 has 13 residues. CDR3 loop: CASSGDRGLEQYF. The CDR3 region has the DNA TGTGCCAGCAGCGGGGACAGGGGGCTCGAGCAGTACTTC.

This chain's CDR3 is CATSRDAIRSNQPQHF. CDR3 bases: TGTGCCACCAGCAGAGATGCTATCAGGAGCAATCAGCCCCAGCATTTT. J is TRBJ1-5 and V is TRBV15; D unresolved. The CDR3 runs to 16 residues. The V gene lost 0 bases and the J gene lost 1 base, with 10 bases spanning the gap. CDR1 and CDR2 (germline): LNHNV, YYDKDF (reference sequence).

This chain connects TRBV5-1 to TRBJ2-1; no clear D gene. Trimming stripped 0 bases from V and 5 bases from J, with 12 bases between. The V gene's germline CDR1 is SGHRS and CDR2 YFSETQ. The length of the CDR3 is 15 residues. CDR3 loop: CASSLVGANNNEQFF. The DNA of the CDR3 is TGCGCCAGCAGCTTGGTTGGTGCGAATAACAATGAGCAGTTCTTC.

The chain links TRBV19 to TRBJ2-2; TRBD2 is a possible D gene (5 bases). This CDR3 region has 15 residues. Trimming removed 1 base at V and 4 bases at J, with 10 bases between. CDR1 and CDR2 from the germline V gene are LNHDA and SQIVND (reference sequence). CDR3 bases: TGTGCCAGTAGTATAGCGGCCGCGGGCACCGGGGAGCTGTTTTTT. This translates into CASSIAAAGTGELFF.

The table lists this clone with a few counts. The CDR3 reads CASSKGENSYTGELFF. Written as DNA, the CDR3 is TGCGCCAGCAGCAAAGGAGAGAATTCCTACACCGGGGAGCTGTTTTTT. This rearrangement joins TRBV4-1 to TRBJ2-2; D call uncertain. The germline gives CDR1 MGHRA, CDR2 YSYEKL. The CDR3 length is 16 residues. V was clipped by 5 bases and J by 3 bases, with 16 bases between them.

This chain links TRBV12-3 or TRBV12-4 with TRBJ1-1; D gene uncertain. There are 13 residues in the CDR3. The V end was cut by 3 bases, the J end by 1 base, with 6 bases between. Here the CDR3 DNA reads TGTGCCAGCAGTTTTGAGAAGAACACTGAAGCTTTCTTT. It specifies CASSFEKNTEAFF.

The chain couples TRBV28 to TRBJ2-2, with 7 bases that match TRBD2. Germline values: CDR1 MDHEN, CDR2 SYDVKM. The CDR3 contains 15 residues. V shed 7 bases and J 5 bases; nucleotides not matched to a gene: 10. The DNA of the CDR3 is TGTGCCAGCAAGGAATCGGGAGGAAAGACCGGGGAGCTGTTTTTT. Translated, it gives CASKESGGKTGELFF.

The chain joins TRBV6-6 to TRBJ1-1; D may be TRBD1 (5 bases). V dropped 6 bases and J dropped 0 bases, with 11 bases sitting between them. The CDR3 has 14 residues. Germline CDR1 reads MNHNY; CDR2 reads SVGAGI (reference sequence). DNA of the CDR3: TGTGCCAGCAGATCGACAGATATGAACACTGAAGCTTTCTTT. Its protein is CASRSTDMNTEAFF.

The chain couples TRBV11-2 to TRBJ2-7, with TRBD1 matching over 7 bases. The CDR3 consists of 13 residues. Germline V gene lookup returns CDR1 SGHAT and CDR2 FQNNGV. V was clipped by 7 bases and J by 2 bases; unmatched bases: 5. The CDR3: CASNGQGAYEQYF. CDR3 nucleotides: TGTGCCAGCAACGGGCAGGGGGCCTACGAGCAGTACTTC.

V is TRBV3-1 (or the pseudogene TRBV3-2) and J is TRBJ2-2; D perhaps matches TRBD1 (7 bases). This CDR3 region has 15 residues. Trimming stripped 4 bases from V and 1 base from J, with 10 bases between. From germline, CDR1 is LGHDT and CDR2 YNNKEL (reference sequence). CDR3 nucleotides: TGTGCCAGCAGCCCGGGGGACAGGAACACCGGGGAGCTGTTTTTT. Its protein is CASSPGDRNTGELFF.